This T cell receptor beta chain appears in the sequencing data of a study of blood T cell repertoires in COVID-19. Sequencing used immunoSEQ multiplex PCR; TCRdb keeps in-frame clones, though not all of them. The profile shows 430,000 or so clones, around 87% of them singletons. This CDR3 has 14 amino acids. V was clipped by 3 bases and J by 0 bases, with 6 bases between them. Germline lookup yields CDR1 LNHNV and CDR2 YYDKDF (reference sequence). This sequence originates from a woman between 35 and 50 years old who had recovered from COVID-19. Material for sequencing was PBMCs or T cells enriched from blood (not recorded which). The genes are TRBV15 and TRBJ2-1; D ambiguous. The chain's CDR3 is CATSSRYSYNEQFF. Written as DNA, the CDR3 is TGTGCCACCAGCAGCCGCTACTCCTACAATGAGCAGTTCTTC.